A single sample is the source of the 5 T cell receptor beta chains below, sequenced in a study of spatial heterogeneity in lung cancer. Documented time point: sample taken at primary tumor resection. Researchers sequenced whole RNA taken from tumor, nontumor lung or frozen PBMC without sorting. Each CDR3 protein is one row after TCRdb ran MiXCR on the 5' RACE reads. The table records around 23,000 distinct CDR3 sequences, about 3.5% of them present only once. The source was PBMCs, collected at surgery. The source is a female donor with early-stage non-small cell lung cancer.

This clonotype was detected ten times or more. The V and J genes are TRBV9 and TRBJ2-7, with a weak D call TRBD2 (5 bases). V lost 7 bases, J lost 0 bases, and 14 bases lay in between. This CDR3 comprises 14 residues. From germline, CDR1 is SGDLS and CDR2 YYNGEE. This chain's CDR3 is CASGLEASSYEQYF. The CDR3 DNA follows: TGTGCCAGCGGCTTGGAGGCAAGCTCCTACGAGCAGTACTTC.

The V call is TRBV27, the J call TRBJ2-1; 7 nucleotides line up with TRBD1. The germline V gene has CDR1 MNHEY and CDR2 SMNVEV (reference sequence). Trimming took 0 bases from V and 9 from J; bases not matched to a gene: 5. This CDR3 is built from 14 residues. The CDR3 loop reads CASSLSGQGVEQFF. The CDR3 DNA reads as TGTGCCAGCAGTTTATCAGGCCAGGGGGTTGAGCAGTTCTTC.

This clonotype was recorded at least ten times. This sequence joins TRBV20-1 and TRBJ2-2; D might be TRBD2 (5 bases). Germline V CDR1 and CDR2: DFQATT, SNEGSKA (reference sequence). V lost 5 bases, J lost 0 bases, and 13 bases lay in between. CDR3 size: 15 residues. This CDR3 reads CSARASRANTGELFF. The CDR3 nucleotides read TGCAGTGCTCGGGCTAGCCGCGCGAACACCGGGGAGCTGTTTTTT.

Many counts were recorded for this clonotype. V is TRBV20-1 and J is TRBJ2-2; 10 nucleotides match TRBD2. The V gene end was trimmed by 0 bases and the J gene end by 8 bases; junction bases not matched to a gene: 12. The germline CDR1 and CDR2 sequences are DFQATT and SNEGSKA (reference sequence). The CDR3 has 17 amino acids. The CDR3 sequence is CSARDSRRASGRGELFF. The CDR3 DNA reads as TGCAGTGCTAGAGATTCTCGCCGAGCTAGCGGGAGAGGGGAGCTGTTTTTT.

This clonotype was picked up many times. This chain joins TRBV7-9 and TRBJ1-2; no clear D gene. Trimming cost V 5 bases and J 7 bases, with 14 bases left between them. CDR1 and CDR2 from the germline V gene are SEHNR and FQNEAQ (reference sequence). The CDR3 covers 13 residues. CDR3 amino acids: CASSRDGQAGYTF. CDR3 in DNA: TGTGCCAGCAGCAGAGACGGCCAGGCTGGCTACACCTTC.